What follows is one T cell receptor beta chain and its context. In the source study's methods: Amplification of reference gene primers was used by the study to estimate nucleated cell counts. Method: immunoSEQ multiplex PCR; TCRdb's copy keeps in-frame clones and lacks some. V, J and clone size are taken as reported in that table, and D and trimming were inferred from the DNA itself. The sample holds about 180,000 clones, about 81% seen once. With V trimmed by 5 bases and J by 8 bases, 5 bases remained unmatched. The length of the CDR3 is 13 residues. Patients of the Seattle cohort, enrolled during active infection, were followed longitudinally. This record belongs to a study of blood T cell repertoires in COVID-19. Study information: Nucleic acid was either cDNA or gDNA, and it came from T cells, B-cell-depleted T cells, or PBMCs.

The specimen sequenced was peripheral blood. The V gene is TRBV12-3 or TRBV12-4, the J gene TRBJ1-4, with 7 bases that match TRBD1. The receptor was isolated from a woman aged 80 or over with COVID-19, enrolled during active disease. The CDR3 protein is CASSLGDSEKLFF. The CDR3 nucleotides are TGTGCCAGCAGTCTGGGGGACAGCGAAAAACTGTTTTTT.